Listed here is a single TCR beta chain. These data belong to a study of blood T cell repertoires in COVID-19. Overall study: From T cells, B-cell-depleted T cells, or PBMCs came the material, which was cDNA or gDNA.

Sequencing was performed with immunoSEQ multiplex PCR; in TCRdb, only in-frame clones are kept and a portion is missing. The data show 270,000 or so clones, approximately 88% seen once. This receptor was obtained from a human donor with COVID-19, enrolled during active disease. The donor label of this sample is uncertain. The sequencing input was peripheral blood.

The CDR3 is CASSPTGGSNQPQHF. The CDR3 DNA reads as TGTGCCAGCAGCCCGACAGGGGGGAGCAATCAGCCCCAGCATTTT. This chain joins TRBV28 and TRBJ1-5; TRBD1 matches at 9 bases. Germline loops: CDR1 MDHEN, CDR2 SYDVKM. V gave up 6 bases and J gave up 1 base; unmatched junction bases: 4. CDR3 length equals 15 residues.